The 30 T cell receptor delta chains below all came from one sample that was sequenced in a study of gamma-delta chains in newborns, infants, children. TCRdb re-processed the reads via CATT. The sample holds 7,000 or so delta-chain clones, roughly 10% seen once. The sequencing sample was made of blood. These receptors came from a child who was a newborn, infant or young child, either healthy, febrile or measles-vaccinated (not recorded which).

This clone qualifies as medium-sized. The chain joins TRDV2 to TRDJ2, with 9 positions matching TRDD3. The CDR3 extends over 17 amino acids. V lost 3 bases, J lost 7 bases, and 14 bases stayed unmatched. Looked up from germline, CDR1 is GEAIGNYY and CDR2 is EKD. The DNA for the CDR3 is TGTGCCTGTGACGTTACTGGGGGAGATAGCAAAGTAGCACAACTCTTCTTT. Protein product: CACDVTGGDSKVAQLFF.

The chain carries TRDV2 and TRDJ1; 11 bases fit TRDD3. Losses at the gene ends were 6 bases for V and 4 bases for J; bases not matched to a gene: 9. Germline V gives CDR1 GEAIGNYY, CDR2 EKD. This CDR3 has 15 amino acids. CDR3 sequence (DNA): TGTGCCTGTTCAGCCCTGGGGGATACTAGCGATAAACTCATCTTT. Encoded protein: CACSALGDTSDKLIF.

The sample holds a few counts of this clone. TCRdb records a much larger clone's protein for this DNA, with a difference at residue 11 that likely arises from a read error; the protein given is the translation of the DNA. The chain is built from TRDV2 and TRDJ1; D not resolved. CDR1 and CDR2 (germline): GEAIGNYY, EKD. The CDR3 contains 15 residues. The V and J ends lost 1 base and 6 bases respectively, with 17 bases between them. The CDR3 spells CACDTVDSPSNKLIF. CDR3 nucleotide sequence: TGTGCCTGTGACACGGTCGATTCCCCGAGCAATAAACTCATCTTT.

A word on this clone: The sample holds other DNA sequences that translate to the same CDR3. The V and J genes are TRDV2 and TRDJ1, with 9 positions matching TRDD3. Germline V gene sequence: CDR1 GEAIGNYY, CDR2 EKD. The CDR3 sequence is 18 residues long. Losses at the gene ends were 0 bases for V and 8 bases for J; bases not matched to a gene: 18. The CDR3: CACDTLEGLGDDRDKLIF. The CDR3 region has the DNA TGTGCCTGTGACACCCTCGAGGGCCTGGGGGATGACCGCGACAAACTCATCTTT.

By frequency in the sample, this clone is medium-sized (0.01 to 0.1%). Within the sample, other DNA sequences also encode this same CDR3. The gene calls are TRDV2 and TRDJ1; the match to TRDD3 covers 11 bases. The CDR3 runs 19 residues. Germline V lookup: CDR1 GEAIGNYY, CDR2 EKD. Germline trimming cut 3 bases from V and 4 bases from J; bases unmatched to any gene: 18. The CDR3 loop reads CACDPIQAGGYFNHDKLIF. Here the CDR3 DNA reads TGTGCCTGTGACCCAATTCAAGCTGGGGGATACTTCAATCACGATAAACTCATCTTT.

Notes on this clone: The junction shows a germline mismatch at one end, possibly a read error. Other DNA sequences in this specimen translate into the identical CDR3. This rearrangement joins TRDV2 to TRDJ1; 13 bases fit TRDD3. The germline gives CDR1 GEAIGNYY, CDR2 EKD. The CDR3 covers 18 residues. This chain's CDR3 is CACDTLLGDTDYTDKLIF. The DNA of the CDR3 is TGTGCCTGCGACACCCTACTGGGGGATACGGATTACACCGATAAACTCATCTTT.

J is TRDJ3 and V is TRDV2; 11 bases agree with TRDD3. The germline CDR1 and CDR2 sequences are GEAIGNYY and EKD. V shed 3 bases and J 0 bases; nucleotides not matched to a gene: 6. This CDR3 region has 19 residues. The CDR3 is CACDLVLGDSSWDTRQMFF. The CDR3 coding sequence is TGTGCCTGTGACCTCGTACTGGGGGATAGCTCCTGGGACACCCGACAGATGTTTTTC.

This clone was counted between two and nine times. This may be a read error: a much more frequent sequence differs by one nucleotide. Additional DNA sequences in this sample encode the identical CDR3. The rearrangement uses TRDV2 and TRDJ1; 8 bases line up with TRDD3. This CDR3 contains 17 residues. Germline CDR1 reads GEAIGNYY; CDR2 reads EKD. V shed 7 bases and J 2 bases; nucleotides not matched to a gene: 17. The CDR3 sequence is CACDPITRGIGTDKLIF. Written as DNA, the CDR3 is TGTGCCTGCGACCCCATCACGAGGGGGATAGGGACCGATAAACTCATCTTT.

This clone is medium-sized. The rearrangement links TRDV2 to TRDJ1; 7 bases fit TRDD3. V lost 3 bases to trimming and J lost 0 bases; unmatched junction nucleotides: 6. The CDR3 has 15 residues. Germline-derived CDR1 and CDR2 are GEAIGNYY and EKD. The CDR3 region has the DNA TGTGCCTGTGACGGTCTGGGGGTCTACACCGATAAACTCATCTTT. Its translation: CACDGLGVYTDKLIF.

This clone was counted between two and nine times. TCRdb's entry gives the protein of a much larger clone, which mismatches this DNA's translation at residue 5, likely from a read error; the protein reported here is translated from the DNA. The CDR3, as DNA: TGTGCCTGTGACATGCTGGGGGATACAGCACAACTCTTCTTT. It yields the protein CACDMLGDTAQLFF. The chain combines TRDV2 with TRDJ2; 9 bases are a match to TRDD3. The trim removed 2 bases at V and 5 bases at J, leaving 2 bases unmatched. The CDR3 is 14 amino acids. The germline gives CDR1 GEAIGNYY, CDR2 EKD.

This chain joins TRDV2 and TRDJ1, with 9 bases that match TRDD3. This CDR3 spans 19 amino acids. Germline trimming cut 0 bases from V and 3 bases from J; bases unmatched to any gene: 16. From germline, CDR1 is GEAIGNYY and CDR2 EKD. CDR3 sequence reads: CACDTVGVLGDGVADKLIF. The DNA of the CDR3 is TGTGCCTGTGACACCGTGGGAGTTCTGGGGGATGGGGTGGCCGATAAACTCATCTTT.

V and J are TRDV2 and TRDJ1, with 10 nucleotides matching TRDD3. In the absence of a J gene in TCRdb, the DNA was matched to germline to assign it here. This CDR3 comprises 17 residues. The ends lost 1 base at V and 4 bases at J; junction bases unmatched: 11. Germline CDR1 reads GEAIGNYY; CDR2 reads EKD. The CDR3 is CACDTLGDRAVHDKLIF. Here the CDR3 DNA reads TGTGCCTGTGACACGCTGGGGGATAGGGCAGTTCACGATAAACTCATCTTT.

This chain uses TRDV2 with TRDJ3, with 8 bases that match TRDD3. CDR1 and CDR2 from the germline V gene are GEAIGNYY and EKD. The length of the CDR3 is 18 residues. The ends lost 4 bases at V and 3 bases at J; junction bases unmatched: 10. The CDR3 region has the DNA TGTGCCTGTGATACTTTGGGGGATGCGCGCTGGGACACCCGACAGATGTTTTTC. It yields the protein CACDTLGDARWDTRQMFF.

This clone has only a few counts. A much more abundant neighbour one base away suggests this may be a read error. Other DNA variants within this sample encode the same CDR3. The chain combines TRDV2 with TRDJ2; 10 nucleotides align to TRDD3. The CDR3 extends over 15 amino acids. Per the germline V gene, CDR1 is GEAIGNYY and CDR2 is EKD. CDR3 region: CACDILGDLTAQLFF. The CDR3 DNA reads as TGTGCCTGTGACATACTGGGGGATTTGACAGCGCAACTCTTCTTT.

Details on this clone: The junction departs from the called germline gene at one end, perhaps through a read error. The chain carries TRDV2 and TRDJ3, with 9 bases fitting TRDD3. No J segment appears in TCRdb, so it was assigned here by matching the sequence to germline. The CDR3 totals 18 residues. Germline lookup yields CDR1 GEAIGNYY and CDR2 EKD. The chain's CDR3 is CACDTAGGWSRDTRQMFF. The CDR3 bases are TGCGCCTGTGACACCGCTGGGGGATGGAGCCGGGACACCCGACAGATGTTTTTC.

Turning to this clone: A single base separates this from a much larger clone, so it may be a read error. CDR3 DNA sequence: TGTGCCTGTGGCACCGTACTGGGGGATACGTCCTGGGACACCCGACAGATGTTTTTC. Translated: CACGTVLGDTSWDTRQMFF. This rearrangement joins TRDV2 to TRDJ3; 13 nucleotides match TRDD3. This CDR3 is built from 19 residues. Germline loops: CDR1 GEAIGNYY, CDR2 EKD.

A remark on this clone: No DNA is shown, since the ends of the CDR3 on it are uncertain; the CDR3 is the one TCRdb lists. No J gene call was made, and the V gene is TRDV2; the DNA was not compared with TRDD3, the D call given in the table. Per the germline V gene, CDR1 is GEAIGNYY and CDR2 is EKD. The length of the CDR3 is 24 amino acids, counting both ends. CDR3 sequence: CACDTVETQVDSFGKGIRGGKLIF.

Called V gene: TRDV2; the J gene was not called; TRDD3 is the table's D call, not checked against the DNA. In germline, CDR1 is GEAIGNYY, CDR2 EKD. This CDR3 has 18 residues. The CDR3 region has the DNA TGTGCCTGTGACACCGGAACGGTACTGGGGGATAACACCGATAAAATCATCTTT. Encoded protein: CACDTGTVLGDNTDKIIF.

This clone was counted only a few times. V is TRDV2 and J is TRDJ1, with D perhaps TRDD3 (6 bases). The germline gives CDR1 GEAIGNYY, CDR2 EKD. Trimming removed 2 bases at V and 1 base at J, with 10 bases between. This CDR3 is 14 amino acids long. The CDR3 DNA follows: TGTGCCTGTGACATGGTGGGGGGCACCGATAAACTCATCTTT. Translating it yields CACDMVGGTDKLIF.

V is TRDV2 and J is TRDJ1, with TRDD3 matching 10 bases. Here the J gene came from matching the DNA to germline, since TCRdb omits it. Germline V gene sequence: CDR1 GEAIGNYY, CDR2 EKD. Trimming cost V 3 bases and J 2 bases; bases outside gene matches: 17. The CDR3 sequence is 19 residues long. This CDR3 is CACDPMAGITGGLTDKLIF. DNA of the CDR3: TGTGCCTGTGACCCTATGGCGGGTATAACTGGGGGATTGACCGATAAACTCATCTTT.

Turning to this clone: Given a much more abundant clone one base away, this may be a read error. V gene TRDV2 combines with J gene TRDJ3; 9 nucleotides line up with TRDD3. The CDR3 is made up of 20 amino acids. V trimming: 0 bases; J trimming: 2 bases; junction bases outside the gene matches: 10. The germline V gene encodes CDR1 GEAIGNYY and CDR2 EKD. The CDR3 sequence is CACDTVLGDRSPWDTRQMFF. The CDR3 DNA reads as TGTGCCTGTGACACCGTACTGGGGGACCGGAGCCCCTGGGACACCCGACAGATGTTTTTC.

The chain links TRDV1 to TRDJ1; D is possibly TRDD3 (6 bases). CDR1 TSWWSYY and CDR2 QGS come from the germline V gene. V dropped 2 bases and J dropped 9 bases, with 19 bases sitting between them. The CDR3 runs to 15 residues. In DNA form, the CDR3 reads TGTGCTCTTGGGGAAAGAAATTGGGGGCCAGAGGAACTCATCTTT. Protein product: CALGERNWGPEELIF.

This clone is medium-sized by share. Different DNA sequences within this sample yield the same CDR3. This rearrangement joins TRDV2 to TRDJ1; 8 bases are a match to TRDD3. V dropped 1 base and J dropped 1; count of bases not matched to a gene: 13. The germline V gene has CDR1 GEAIGNYY and CDR2 EKD. This CDR3 region has 18 residues. The CDR3 protein is CACDTLLGEGRGTDKLIF. CDR3 DNA: TGTGCCTGTGACACTCTGCTGGGGGAAGGCCGAGGCACCGATAAACTCATCTTT.

This clone showed up just a few times. Sequence at one end of the junction differs from germline and may be a read error. The identical CDR3 is also encoded by other nucleotide sequences in the sample. The CDR3 region is CACDPVLGGYTDKLIF. The CDR3 coding sequence is TGTGCCTGTGACCCGGTACTGGGGGGTTACACCGATAAACTCATCTTC. This rearrangement joins TRDV2 to TRDJ1, with 8 nucleotides matching TRDD3. Germline V gene lookup returns CDR1 GEAIGNYY and CDR2 EKD. This CDR3 has 16 amino acids.

The rearrangement joins TRDV2 to TRDJ3, with 7 bases that match TRDD3. This CDR3 has 18 residues. CDR1 and CDR2 from the germline V gene are GEAIGNYY and EKD. Unmatched junction bases numbered 7, after V lost 3 bases and J lost 0 bases. CDR3 DNA sequence: TGTGCCTGTGACGGAGTGGGGGAGTACTCCTGGGACACCCGACAGATGTTTTTC. Its translation: CACDGVGEYSWDTRQMFF.

V usage is TRDV2 and J usage is TRDJ1; TRDD3 matches at 12 bases. The CDR3 is 19 residues long. Germline CDR1 is GEAIGNYY and CDR2 is EKD. J lost 7 bases, V lost 1 base, and 18 bases had no gene match. This CDR3 reads CACDTKLGDTALEPCKLIF. The CDR3 DNA follows: TGTGCCTGTGACACTAAACTGGGGGATACCGCATTAGAACCCTGTAAACTCATCTTT.

In this sample, this clone is medium-sized (0.01 to 0.1%). Distinct nucleotide sequences in the sample also encode this CDR3. The chain couples TRDV2 to TRDJ1; the D is unclear. The CDR3 is 14 residues long. Germline-derived CDR1 and CDR2 are GEAIGNYY and EKD. The V and J ends lost 4 bases and 0 bases respectively, with 11 bases between them. CDR3 sequence: CACDPISYTDKLIF. As DNA, the CDR3 is TGTGCCTGTGATCCCATAAGTTACACCGATAAACTCATCTTT.

In this sample, this clone turned up a few times. The genes are TRDV2 and TRDJ1, with D possibly matching TRDD3 (5 bases). CDR3 length equals 14 residues. V gave up 0 bases and J gave up 3 bases, with 10 bases separating them. In germline, CDR1 is GEAIGNYY, CDR2 EKD. The CDR3 nucleotides read TGTGCCTGTGACACCGTCTCTGGGCCCGATAAACTCATCTTT. It codes for CACDTVSGPDKLIF.

This clone was seen more than once but under ten times. The chain employs TRDV2 and TRDJ3, with TRDD3 as a possible D gene (6 bases). In germline, CDR1 is GEAIGNYY, CDR2 EKD. The ends were cut back, 1 base at V and 0 bases at J, with 12 bases in the middle. CDR3 length equals 18 residues. CDR3 nucleotides: TGTGCCTGTGACACGCTTCTGGGGTCCTCCTGGGACACCCGACAGATGTTTTTC. Translated, it gives CACDTLLGSSWDTRQMFF.

This clone was seen a handful of times. V and J are TRDV2 and TRDJ1; TRDD3 aligns across 12 bases. J lost 3 bases, V lost 2 bases, and 3 bases had no gene match. The CDR3 loop spans 15 amino acids. Per the germline V gene, CDR1 is GEAIGNYY and CDR2 is EKD. In DNA form, the CDR3 reads TGTGCCTGTGACATACTGGGGGATACTGCCGATAAACTCATCTTT. Residues: CACDILGDTADKLIF.